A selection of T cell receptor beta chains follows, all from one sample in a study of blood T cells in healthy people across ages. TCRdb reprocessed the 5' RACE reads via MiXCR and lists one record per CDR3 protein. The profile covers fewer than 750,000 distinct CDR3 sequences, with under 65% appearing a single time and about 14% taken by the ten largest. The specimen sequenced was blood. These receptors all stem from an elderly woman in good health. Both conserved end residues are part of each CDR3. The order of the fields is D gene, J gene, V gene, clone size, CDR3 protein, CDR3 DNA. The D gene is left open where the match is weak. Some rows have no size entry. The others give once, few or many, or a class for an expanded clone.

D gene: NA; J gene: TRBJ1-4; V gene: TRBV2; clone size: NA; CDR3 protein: CASNPTGTNEKLFF; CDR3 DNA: TGTGCCAGCAACCCGACAGGAACTAATGAAAAACTGTTTTTT
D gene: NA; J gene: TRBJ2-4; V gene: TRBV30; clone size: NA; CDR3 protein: CAWSVQRGRNIQYF; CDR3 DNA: TGTGCCTGGAGTGTACAGAGGGGCAGAAACATTCAGTACTTC
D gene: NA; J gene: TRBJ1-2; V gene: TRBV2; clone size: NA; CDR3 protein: CASSVEQVLNYGYTF; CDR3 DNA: TGTGCCAGCAGTGTAGAGCAGGTCCTTAACTATGGCTACACCTTC
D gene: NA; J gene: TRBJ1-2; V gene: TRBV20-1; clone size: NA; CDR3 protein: CSARDQGLGYTF; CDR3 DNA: TGCAGTGCTAGAGATCAGGGACTTGGCTACACCTTC
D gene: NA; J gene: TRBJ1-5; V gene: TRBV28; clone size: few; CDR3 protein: CASRSTVQGPQHF; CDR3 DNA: TGTGCCAGCAGGTCGACAGTCCAGGGGCCCCAGCATTTT
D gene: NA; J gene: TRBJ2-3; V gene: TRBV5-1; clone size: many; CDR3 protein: CASSLAWRRADTQYF; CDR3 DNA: TGCGCCAGCAGCTTGGCCTGGAGGCGGGCAGATACGCAGTATTTT
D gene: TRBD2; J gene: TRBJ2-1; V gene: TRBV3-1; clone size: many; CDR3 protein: CASSPYSGRSYNEQFF; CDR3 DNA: TGTGCCAGCAGCCCGTATAGCGGGAGGTCCTACAATGAGCAGTTCTTC
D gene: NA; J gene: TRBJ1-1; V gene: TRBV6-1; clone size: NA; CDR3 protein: CASSAVNTEAFF; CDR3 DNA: TGTGCCAGCAGTGCGGTGAACACTGAAGCTTTCTTT
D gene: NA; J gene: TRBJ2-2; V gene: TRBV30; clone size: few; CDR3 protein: CASRTQGGFGELFF; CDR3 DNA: TGTGCCTCTAGGACTCAGGGGGGATTCGGGGAGCTGTTTTTT
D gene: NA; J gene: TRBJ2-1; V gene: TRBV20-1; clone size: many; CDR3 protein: CSARWDFSSYNEQFF; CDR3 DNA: TGCAGTGCTAGATGGGACTTCAGCTCCTACAATGAGCAGTTCTTC
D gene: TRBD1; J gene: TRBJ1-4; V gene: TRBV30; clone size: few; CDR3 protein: CAWSYRDRDEKLFF; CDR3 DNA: TGTGCCTGGAGTTACCGGGACAGGGACGAAAAACTGTTTTTT
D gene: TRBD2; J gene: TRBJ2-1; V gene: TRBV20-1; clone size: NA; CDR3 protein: CSAATGGSYNEQFF; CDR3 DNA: TGCAGTGCTGCAACGGGGGGGTCCTACAATGAGCAGTTCTTC
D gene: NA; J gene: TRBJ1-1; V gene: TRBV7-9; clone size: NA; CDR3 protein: CASSVRRGLAEAFF; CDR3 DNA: TGTGCCAGCAGCGTAAGACGGGGGCTTGCTGAAGCTTTCTTT
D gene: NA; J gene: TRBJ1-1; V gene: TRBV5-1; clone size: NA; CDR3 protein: CASSLGTGISTEAFF; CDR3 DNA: TGCGCCAGCAGCTTGGGTACAGGGATCAGCACTGAAGCTTTCTTT
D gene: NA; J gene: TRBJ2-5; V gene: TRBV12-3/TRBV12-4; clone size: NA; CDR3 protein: CASSLFLDKQETQYF; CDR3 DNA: TGTGCCAGCAGTTTATTTTTGGACAAGCAAGAGACCCAGTACTTC
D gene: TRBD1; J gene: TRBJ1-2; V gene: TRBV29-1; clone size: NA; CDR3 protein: CSVGETGGRKYTF; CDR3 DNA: TGCAGCGTTGGGGAGACAGGGGGAAGAAAATACACCTTC
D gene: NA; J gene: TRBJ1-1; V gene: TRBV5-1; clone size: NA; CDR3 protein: CASKIPDRHTEAFF; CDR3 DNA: TGCGCCAGCAAAATCCCGGACAGACACACTGAAGCTTTCTTT
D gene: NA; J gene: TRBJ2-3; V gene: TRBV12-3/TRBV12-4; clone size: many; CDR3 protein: CASMRWGGTQYF; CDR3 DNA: TGTGCCAGCATGCGGTGGGGAGGTACGCAGTATTTT
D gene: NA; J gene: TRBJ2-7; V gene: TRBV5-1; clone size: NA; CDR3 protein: CASSLETDSYEQYF; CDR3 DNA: TGCGCCAGCAGCTTAGAGACAGACTCCTACGAGCAGTACTTC
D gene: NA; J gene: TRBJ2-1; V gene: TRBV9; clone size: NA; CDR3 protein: CASSVAAHFSSHNERFF; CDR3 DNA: TGTGCCAGCAGCGTAGCTGCCCACTTCAGCTCCCACAATGAGCGGTTCTTC
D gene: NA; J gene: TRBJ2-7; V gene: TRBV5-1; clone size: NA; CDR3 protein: CASSALADEQYF; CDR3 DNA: TGCGCCAGCAGTGCACTAGCCGACGAGCAGTACTTC
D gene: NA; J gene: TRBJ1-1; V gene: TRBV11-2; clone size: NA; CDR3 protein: CASSRGRAPNTEAFF; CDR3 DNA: TGTGCCAGCAGCCGCGGCCGGGCCCCGAACACTGAAGCTTTCTTT
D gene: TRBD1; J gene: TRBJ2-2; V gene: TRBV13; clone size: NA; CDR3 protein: CASSYDRGRGTGELFF; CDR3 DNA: TGTGCCAGCAGCTATGACAGGGGCCGGGGGACCGGGGAGCTGTTTTTT
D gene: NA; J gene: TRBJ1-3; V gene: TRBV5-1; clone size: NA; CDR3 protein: CASSLAGIGSGNTIYF; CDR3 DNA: TGCGCCAGCAGCTTGGCCGGAATTGGCTCTGGAAACACCATATATTTT
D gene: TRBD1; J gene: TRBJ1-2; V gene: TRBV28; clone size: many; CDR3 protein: CASSPDRGSYGYTF; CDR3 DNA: TGTGCCAGCAGCCCTGACAGGGGTTCCTATGGCTACACCTTC
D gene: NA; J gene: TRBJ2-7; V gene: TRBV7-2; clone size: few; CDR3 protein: CASAGGYYEQYF; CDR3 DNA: TGTGCCAGCGCTGGGGGATACTACGAGCAGTACTTC
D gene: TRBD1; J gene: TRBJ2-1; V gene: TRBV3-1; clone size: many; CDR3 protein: CASSSRTGGGSYNEQFF; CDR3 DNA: TGTGCCAGCAGCTCCAGGACAGGGGGCGGTTCCTACAATGAGCAGTTCTTC
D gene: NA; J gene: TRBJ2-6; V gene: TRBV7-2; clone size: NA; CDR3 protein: CASSQLPGRLSGANVLTF; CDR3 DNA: TGTGCCAGCAGCCAGCTACCGGGACGCCTCTCTGGGGCCAACGTCCTGACTTTC
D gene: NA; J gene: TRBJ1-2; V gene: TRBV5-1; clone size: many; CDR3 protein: CASSLPTGSGYTF; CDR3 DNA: TGCGCCAGCAGCTTGCCCACCGGGAGTGGCTACACCTTC
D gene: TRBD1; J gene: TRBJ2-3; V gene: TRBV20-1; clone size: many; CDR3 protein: CSAQTGGPEDTQYF; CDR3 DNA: TGCAGTGCTCAGACAGGGGGCCCCGAAGATACGCAGTATTTT
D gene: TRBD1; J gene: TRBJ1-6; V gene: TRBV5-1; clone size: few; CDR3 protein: CASSTGQGVPPLHF; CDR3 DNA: TGCGCCAGCAGCACGGGACAGGGGGTCCCACCCCTCCACTTT
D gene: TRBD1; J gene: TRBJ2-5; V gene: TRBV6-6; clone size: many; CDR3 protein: CASSYSGGQEETQYF; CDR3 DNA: TGTGCCAGCAGTTACTCAGGCGGACAGGAAGAGACCCAGTACTTC
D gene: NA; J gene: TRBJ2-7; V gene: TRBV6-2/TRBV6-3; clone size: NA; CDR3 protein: CASSYGGVLPEQYF; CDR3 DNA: TGTGCCAGCAGTTACGGTGGGGTATTACCTGAGCAGTACTTC
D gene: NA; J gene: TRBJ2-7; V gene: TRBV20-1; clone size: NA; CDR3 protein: CSARDPSYEQYF; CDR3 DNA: TGCAGTGCTAGAGATCCGTCCTACGAGCAGTACTTC
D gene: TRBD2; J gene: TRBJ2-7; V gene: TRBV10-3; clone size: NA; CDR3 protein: CAIRLSSGGFSYNEQYF; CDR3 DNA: TGTGCCATCAGGCTCTCTAGCGGGGGGTTCTCCTACAATGAGCAGTACTTC
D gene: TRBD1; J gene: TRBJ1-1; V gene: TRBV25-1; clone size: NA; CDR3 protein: CASSAHTGGGTEAFF; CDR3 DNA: TGTGCCAGCAGTGCACACACAGGGGGCGGGACTGAAGCTTTCTTT
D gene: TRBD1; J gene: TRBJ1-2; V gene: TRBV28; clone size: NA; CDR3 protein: CASSVPGQSYGYTF; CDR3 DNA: TGTGCCAGCAGCGTTCCGGGACAGAGCTATGGCTACACCTTC
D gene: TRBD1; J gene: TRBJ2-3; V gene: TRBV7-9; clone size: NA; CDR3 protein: CASSLEGQGGTDTQYF; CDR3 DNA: TGTGCCAGCAGCTTAGAGGGACAGGGCGGCACAGATACGCAGTATTTT
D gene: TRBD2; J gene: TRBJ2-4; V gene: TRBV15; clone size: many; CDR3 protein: CATSRGREGAKNIQYF; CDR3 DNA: TGTGCCACCAGCAGAGGCAGGGAGGGGGCCAAAAACATTCAGTACTTC
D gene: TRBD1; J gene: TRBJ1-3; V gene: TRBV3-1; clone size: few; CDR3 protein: CASRPTGTGNTIYF; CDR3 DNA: TGTGCCAGCAGGCCGACAGGGACTGGAAACACCATATATTTT
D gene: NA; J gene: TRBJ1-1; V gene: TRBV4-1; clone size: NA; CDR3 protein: CASSQEAPQAGGGEAFF; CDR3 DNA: TGCGCCAGCAGCCAAGAAGCCCCACAGGCCGGAGGCGGTGAAGCTTTCTTT
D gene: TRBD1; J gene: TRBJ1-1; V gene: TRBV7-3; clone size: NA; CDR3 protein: CASSSDRGRFSEAFF; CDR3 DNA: TGTGCCAGCAGCTCTGACAGGGGGCGTTTTTCTGAAGCTTTCTTT
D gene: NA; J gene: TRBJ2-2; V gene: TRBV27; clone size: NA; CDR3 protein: CASSQSRNTGELFF; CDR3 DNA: TGTGCCAGCAGTCAGAGCAGGAACACCGGGGAGCTGTTTTTT
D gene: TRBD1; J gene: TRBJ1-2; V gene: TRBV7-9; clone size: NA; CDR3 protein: CASSSGTGGYTF; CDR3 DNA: TGTGCCAGCAGCTCCGGGACAGGCGGCTACACCTTC
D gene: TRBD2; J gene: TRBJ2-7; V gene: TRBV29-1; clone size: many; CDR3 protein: CSANTPGLAGDEQYF; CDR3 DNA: TGCAGCGCAAATACCCCCGGACTAGCGGGAGATGAGCAGTACTTC
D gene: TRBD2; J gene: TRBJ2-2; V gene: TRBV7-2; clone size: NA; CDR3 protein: CASSLSGGRAGELFF; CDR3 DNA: TGTGCCAGCAGCTTATCGGGGGGTAGAGCCGGGGAGCTGTTTTTT
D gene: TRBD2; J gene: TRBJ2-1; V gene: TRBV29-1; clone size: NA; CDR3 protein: CSVEGSTSGRFF; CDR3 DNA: TGCAGCGTTGAAGGGTCGACTAGCGGAAGGTTCTTC
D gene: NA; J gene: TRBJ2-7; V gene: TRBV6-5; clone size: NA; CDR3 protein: CASKSRVRGYEQYF; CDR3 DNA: TGTGCCAGCAAATCGAGGGTAAGGGGGTACGAGCAGTACTTC
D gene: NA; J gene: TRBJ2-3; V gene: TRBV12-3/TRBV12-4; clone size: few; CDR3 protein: CASSSRLYTQYF; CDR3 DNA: TGTGCCAGCAGTTCCCGACTTTATACGCAGTATTTT
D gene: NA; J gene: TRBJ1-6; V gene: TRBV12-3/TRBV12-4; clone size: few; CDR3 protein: CASSTTGALHF; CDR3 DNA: TGTGCCAGCAGTACTACGGGGGCCCTCCACTTT
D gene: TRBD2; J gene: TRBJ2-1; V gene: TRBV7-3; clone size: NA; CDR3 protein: CASSLIVSGGYNEQFF; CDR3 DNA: TGTGCCAGCAGCTTAATCGTTAGCGGGGGTTACAATGAGCAGTTCTTC
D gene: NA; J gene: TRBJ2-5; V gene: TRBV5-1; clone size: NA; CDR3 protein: CASSPDFEERTLSQETQYF; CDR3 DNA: TGCGCCAGCAGTCCTGATTTCGAGGAGCGGACACTCTCACAAGAGACCCAGTACTTC
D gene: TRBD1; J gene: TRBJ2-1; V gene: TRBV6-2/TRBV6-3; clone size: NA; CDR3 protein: CASGQGNGYNEQFF; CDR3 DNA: TGTGCCAGCGGACAGGGTAACGGCTACAATGAGCAGTTCTTC
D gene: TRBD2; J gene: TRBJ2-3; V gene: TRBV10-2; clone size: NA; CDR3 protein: CASKGLAGGRGKHDTQYF; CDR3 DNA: TGCGCCAGCAAGGGACTAGCGGGAGGACGGGGCAAACACGATACGCAGTATTTT
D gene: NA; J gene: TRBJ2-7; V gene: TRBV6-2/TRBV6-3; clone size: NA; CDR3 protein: CASSYGGIGPYEQYF; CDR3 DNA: TGTGCCAGCAGTTACGGGGGGATAGGGCCCTACGAGCAGTACTTC
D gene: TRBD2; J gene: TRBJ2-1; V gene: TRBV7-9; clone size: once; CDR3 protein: CASSPPAGERFNEQFF; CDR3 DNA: TGTGCCAGCAGCCCCCCAGCGGGAGAGAGGTTCAATGAGCAGTTCTTC
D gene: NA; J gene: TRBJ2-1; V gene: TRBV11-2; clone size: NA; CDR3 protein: CASSPAGGPRSYNEQFF; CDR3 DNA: TGTGCCAGCAGCCCCGCAGGAGGACCCCGCTCCTACAATGAGCAGTTCTTC
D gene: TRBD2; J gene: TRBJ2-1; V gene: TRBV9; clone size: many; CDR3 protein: CASSILAGGGNEQFF; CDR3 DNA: TGTGCCAGCAGCATACTAGCGGGGGGCGGCAATGAGCAGTTCTTC
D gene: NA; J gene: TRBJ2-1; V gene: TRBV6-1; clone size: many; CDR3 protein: CASSDSGNEQFF; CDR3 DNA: TGTGCCAGCAGTGATAGTGGCAATGAGCAGTTCTTC
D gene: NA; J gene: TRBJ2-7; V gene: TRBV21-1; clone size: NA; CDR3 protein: CASSGLAGAFWYEQYF; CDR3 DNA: TGTGCCAGCAGCGGACTAGCGGGAGCATTCTGGTACGAGCAGTACTTC